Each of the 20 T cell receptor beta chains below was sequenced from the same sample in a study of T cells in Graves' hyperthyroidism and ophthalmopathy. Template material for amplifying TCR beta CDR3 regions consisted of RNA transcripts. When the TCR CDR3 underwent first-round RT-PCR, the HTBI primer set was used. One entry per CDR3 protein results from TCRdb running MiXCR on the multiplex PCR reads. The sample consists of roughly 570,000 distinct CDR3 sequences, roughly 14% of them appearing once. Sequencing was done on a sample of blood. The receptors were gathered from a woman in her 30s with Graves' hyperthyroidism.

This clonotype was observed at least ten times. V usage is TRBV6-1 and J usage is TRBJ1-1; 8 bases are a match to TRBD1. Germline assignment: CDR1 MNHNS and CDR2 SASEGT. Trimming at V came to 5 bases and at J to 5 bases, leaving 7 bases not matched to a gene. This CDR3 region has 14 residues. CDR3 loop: CASSSRTGRTEAFF. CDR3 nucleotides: TGTGCCAGCAGTTCCCGGACAGGGAGGACTGAAGCTTTCTTT.

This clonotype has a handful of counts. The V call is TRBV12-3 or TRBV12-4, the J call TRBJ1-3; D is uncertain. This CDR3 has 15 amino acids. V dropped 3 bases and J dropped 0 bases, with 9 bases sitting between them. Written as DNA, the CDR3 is TGTGCCAGCAGTTTTGATAGCAACTCTGGAAACACCATATATTTT. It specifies CASSFDSNSGNTIYF.

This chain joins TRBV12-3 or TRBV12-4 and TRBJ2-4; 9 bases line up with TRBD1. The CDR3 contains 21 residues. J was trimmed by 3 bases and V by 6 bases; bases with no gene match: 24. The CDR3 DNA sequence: TGTGCCAGCAGCCCTGCCGGATCCGGGACAGGGCGGATCAGAGGCAAAAACATTCAGTACTTC. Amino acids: CASSPAGSGTGRIRGKNIQYF.

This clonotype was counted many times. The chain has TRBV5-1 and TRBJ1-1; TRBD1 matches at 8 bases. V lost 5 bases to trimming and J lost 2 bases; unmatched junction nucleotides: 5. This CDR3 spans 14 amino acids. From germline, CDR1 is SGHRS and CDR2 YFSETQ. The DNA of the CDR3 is TGCGCCAGCAGGGACAGGGTAGATAACACTGAAGCTTTCTTT. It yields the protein CASRDRVDNTEAFF. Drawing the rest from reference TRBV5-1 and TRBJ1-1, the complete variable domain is KAGVTQTPRYLIKTRGQQVTLSCSPISGHRSVSWYQQTPGQGLQFLFEYFSETQRNKGNFPGRFSGRQFSNSRSEMNVSTLELGDSALYLCASRDRVDNTEAFFGQGTRLTVV.

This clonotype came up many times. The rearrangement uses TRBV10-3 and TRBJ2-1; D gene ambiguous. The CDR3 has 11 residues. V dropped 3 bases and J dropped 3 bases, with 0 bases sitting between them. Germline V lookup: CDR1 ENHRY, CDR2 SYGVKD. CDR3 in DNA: TGTGCCATCAGTGACTACAATGAGCAGTTCTTC. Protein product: CAISDYNEQFF.

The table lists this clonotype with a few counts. The CDR3 DNA reads as TGCGCCAGCGCGGGACTAGCGGGAGGTGGCTCCTACAATGAGCAGTTCTTC. Protein sequence: CASAGLAGGGSYNEQFF. The rearrangement uses TRBV5-1 and TRBJ2-1; TRBD2 matches 15 bases. Germline V gene data show CDR1 as SGHRS and CDR2 as YFSETQ. J gave up 0 bases and V 7 bases, and 5 bases lay outside the gene matches. CDR3 length: 17 amino acids.

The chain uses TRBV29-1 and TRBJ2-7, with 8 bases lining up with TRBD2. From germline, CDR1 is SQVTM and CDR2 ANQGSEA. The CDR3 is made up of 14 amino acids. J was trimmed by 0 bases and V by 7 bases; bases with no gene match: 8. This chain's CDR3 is CSAETSADSYEQYF. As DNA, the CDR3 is TGCAGCGCAGAGACTAGCGCAGACTCCTACGAGCAGTACTTC.

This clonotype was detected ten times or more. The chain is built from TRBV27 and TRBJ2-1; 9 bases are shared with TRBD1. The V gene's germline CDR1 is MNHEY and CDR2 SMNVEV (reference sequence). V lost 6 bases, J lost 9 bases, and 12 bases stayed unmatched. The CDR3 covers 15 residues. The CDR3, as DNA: TGTGCCAGCAGCCCGGGACAGGGAGTGTGGAGTGAGCAGTTCTTC. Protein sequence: CASSPGQGVWSEQFF.

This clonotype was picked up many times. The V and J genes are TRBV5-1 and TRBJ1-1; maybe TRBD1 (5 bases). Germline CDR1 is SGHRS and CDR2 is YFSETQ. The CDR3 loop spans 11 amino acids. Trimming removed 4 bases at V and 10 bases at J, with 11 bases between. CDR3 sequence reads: CASSGTGGAFF. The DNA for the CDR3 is TGCGCCAGCAGCGGAACAGGAGGAGCTTTCTTT.

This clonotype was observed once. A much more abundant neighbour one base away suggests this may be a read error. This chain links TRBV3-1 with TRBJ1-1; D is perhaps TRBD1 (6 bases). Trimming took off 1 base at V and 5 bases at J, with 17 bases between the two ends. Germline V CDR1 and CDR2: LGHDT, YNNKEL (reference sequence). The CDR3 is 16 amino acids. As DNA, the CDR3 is TGTGCCAGCAGCCAAGGGGGGGGCAGGCAGGAAACTGAAGCTTTCTTT. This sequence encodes CASSQGGGRQETEAFF. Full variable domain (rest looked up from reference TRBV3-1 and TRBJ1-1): DTAVSQTPKYLVTQMGNDKSIKCEQNLGHDTMYWYKQDSKKFLKIMFSYNNKELIINETVPNRFSPKSPDKAHLNLHINSLELGDSAVYFCASSQGGGRQETEAFFGQGTRLTVV.

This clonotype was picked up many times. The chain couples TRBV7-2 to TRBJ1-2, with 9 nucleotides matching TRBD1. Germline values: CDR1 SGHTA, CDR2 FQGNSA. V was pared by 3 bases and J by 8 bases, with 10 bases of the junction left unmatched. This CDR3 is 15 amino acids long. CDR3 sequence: CASSFSGQGLRGYTF. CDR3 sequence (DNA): TGTGCCAGCAGCTTTTCTGGACAGGGGTTACGCGGCTACACCTTC.

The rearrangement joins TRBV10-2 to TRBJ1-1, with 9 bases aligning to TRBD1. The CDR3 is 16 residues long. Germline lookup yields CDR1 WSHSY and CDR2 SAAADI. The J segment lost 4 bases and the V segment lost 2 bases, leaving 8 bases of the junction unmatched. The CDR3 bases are TGCGCCAGCAGTGAGGGGAAGGTGACAGGGGGCACTGAAGCTTTCTTT. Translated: CASSEGKVTGGTEAFF.

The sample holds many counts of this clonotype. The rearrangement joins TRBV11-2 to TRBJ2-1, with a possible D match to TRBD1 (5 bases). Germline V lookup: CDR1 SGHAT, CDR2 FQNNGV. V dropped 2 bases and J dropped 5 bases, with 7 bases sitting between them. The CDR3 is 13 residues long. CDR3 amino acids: CASSLIGDNEQFF. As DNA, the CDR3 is TGTGCCAGCAGCTTAATAGGGGACAATGAGCAGTTCTTC.

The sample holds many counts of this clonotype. The CDR3 spells CASSGLAGSVEQYF. CDR3 nucleotide sequence: TGTGCCAGCAGTGGACTAGCGGGTTCGGTTGAGCAGTACTTC. The V gene is TRBV2, the J gene TRBJ2-7; 10 bases agree with TRBD2. Germline assignment: CDR1 SNHLY and CDR2 FYNNEI. This CDR3 region has 14 residues. Germline trimming cut 4 bases from V and 7 bases from J; bases unmatched to any gene: 7. Looking up the rest from reference TRBV2 and TRBJ2-7 gives the full variable domain: EPEVTQTPSHQVTQMGQEVILRCVPISNHLYFYWYRQILGQKVEFLVSFYNNEISEKSEIFDDQFSVERPDGSNFTLKIRSTKLEDSAMYFCASSGLAGSVEQYFGPGTRLTVT.

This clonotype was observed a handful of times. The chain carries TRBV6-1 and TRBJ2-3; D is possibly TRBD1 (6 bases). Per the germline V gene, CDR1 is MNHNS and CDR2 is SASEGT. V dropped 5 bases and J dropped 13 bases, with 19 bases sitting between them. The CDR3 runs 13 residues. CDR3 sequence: CASSQTGWDNKYF. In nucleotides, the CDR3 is TGTGCCAGCAGTCAGACAGGTTGGGACAACAAGTATTTT.

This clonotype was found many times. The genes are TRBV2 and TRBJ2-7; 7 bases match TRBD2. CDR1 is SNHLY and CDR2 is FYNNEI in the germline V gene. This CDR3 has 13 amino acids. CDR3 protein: CANSASGVYEQYF. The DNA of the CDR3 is TGTGCAAATAGTGCCAGCGGGGTCTACGAGCAGTACTTC.

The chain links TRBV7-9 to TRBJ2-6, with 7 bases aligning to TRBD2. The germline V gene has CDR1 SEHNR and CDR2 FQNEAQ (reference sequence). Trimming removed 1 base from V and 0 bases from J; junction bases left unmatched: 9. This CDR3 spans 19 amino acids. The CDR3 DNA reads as TGTGCCAGCAGCTTAGAGATAGCGGGTATGAACTCTGGGGCCAACGTCCTGACTTTC. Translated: CASSLEIAGMNSGANVLTF.

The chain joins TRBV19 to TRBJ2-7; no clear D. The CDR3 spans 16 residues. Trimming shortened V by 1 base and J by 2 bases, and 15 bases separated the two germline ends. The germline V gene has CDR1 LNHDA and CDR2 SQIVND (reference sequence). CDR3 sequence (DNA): TGTGCCAGTAGTATAGTGGTGGCGGAAGACCCCTACGAGCAGTACTTC. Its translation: CASSIVVAEDPYEQYF.

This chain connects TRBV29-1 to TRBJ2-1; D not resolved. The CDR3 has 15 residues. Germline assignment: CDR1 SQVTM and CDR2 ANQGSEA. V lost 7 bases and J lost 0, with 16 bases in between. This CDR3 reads CSAQVVKSSYNEQFF. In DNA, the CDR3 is TGCAGCGCCCAAGTAGTCAAGAGCTCCTACAATGAGCAGTTCTTC.

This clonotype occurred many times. The CDR3, as DNA: TGTGCCAGCAGTTCCCCCTCGGGGTTGGAGTCTGGGGCCAACGTCCTGACTTTC. This encodes CASSSPSGLESGANVLTF. This chain joins TRBV27 and TRBJ2-6; weak D call: TRBD2 (5 bases). The CDR3 spans 18 residues. Germline CDR1 and CDR2: MNHEY and SMNVEV (reference sequence). The V end was cut by 4 bases, the J end by 1 base, with 17 bases between.